Below are 21 T cell receptor beta chains sequenced from a single sample in a study of post-analysis software for immune sequencing data. Antigen specificity for these receptors is unknown. Study-level results: Patients carried roughly 5 TRBV segments more frequently than controls did, and TRBV5-6, TRBV5-1 and TRBV20-1 were among them.

The TCR beta cDNA libraries carried unique molecular identifiers. Via MiXCR, TCRdb re-called the PCR reads, giving one row per CDR3 protein. The repertoire holds about 760,000 distinct CDR3 sequences, with roughly 29% as singletons. The sample consisted of blood. These receptor sequences come from a girl aged 10 to 17 with multiple sclerosis.

The V call is TRBV27, the J call TRBJ1-5; no clear D gene. Trimming took 5 bases from V and 6 from J, leaving 11 bases between them. The CDR3 runs to 13 residues. Looked up from germline, CDR1 is MNHEY and CDR2 is SMNVEV (reference sequence). The CDR3 spells CASSPTTGQPQHF. CDR3 DNA sequence: TGTGCCAGCAGTCCTACGACGGGTCAGCCCCAGCATTTT.

This clonotype appeared a few times. The gene calls are TRBV27 and TRBJ2-1; 9 bases map to TRBD2. CDR3 length equals 15 residues. The ends lost 6 bases at V and 7 bases at J; junction bases unmatched: 10. From germline, CDR1 is MNHEY and CDR2 SMNVEV (reference sequence). CDR3 amino acids: CASRALAGPGNEQFF. In DNA form, the CDR3 reads TGTGCCAGCAGAGCCCTAGCGGGGCCTGGGAATGAGCAGTTCTTC.

The V call is TRBV12-3 or TRBV12-4, the J call TRBJ1-2; D gene ambiguous. V gave up 6 bases and J gave up 2 bases, with 7 bases separating them. The CDR3 consists of 12 residues. CDR3 protein: CASRLGNYGYTF. CDR3 in DNA: TGTGCCAGCAGGTTGGGGAACTATGGCTACACCTTC.

This clonotype was counted once. The chain recombines TRBV5-1 with TRBJ2-4; D is unresolved. CDR3 length: 16 residues. V was pared by 7 bases and J by 1 base, with 18 bases between. Germline CDR1 is SGHRS and CDR2 is YFSETQ. CDR3 sequence: CASADELGRAKNIQYF. CDR3 DNA: TGCGCCAGCGCCGATGAGTTGGGCCGGGCCAAAAACATTCAGTACTTC.

This clonotype was found once. This may be a read error, as it is one base from a much larger clone. The J gene is TRBJ2-5, the V gene TRBV29-1; 7 bases match TRBD2. V lost 8 bases to trimming and J lost 4 bases; unmatched junction nucleotides: 10. Looked up from germline, CDR1 is SQVTM and CDR2 is ANQGSEA. The CDR3 extends over 13 amino acids. CDR3 DNA sequence: TGCAGCACCGAAGCGGGGAATGGAGAGACCCAGTACTTC. Amino acids: CSTEAGNGETQYF.

The chain joins TRBV20-1 to TRBJ1-6; maybe TRBD1 (5 bases). Germline assignment: CDR1 DFQATT and CDR2 SNEGSKA (reference sequence). Trimming took 4 bases from V and 0 from J, leaving 13 bases between them. The CDR3 has 16 amino acids. Here the CDR3 DNA reads TGCAGTGCTATACGAGGGGCGAGCTCCTATAATTCACCCCTCCACTTT. This translates into CSAIRGASSYNSPLHF.

This clonotype has ten or more counts. The chain carries TRBV20-1 and TRBJ2-1; possible D gene TRBD2, 6 bases. Trimming shortened V by 6 bases and J by 9 bases, and 15 bases separated the two germline ends. Germline values: CDR1 DFQATT, CDR2 SNEGSKA (reference sequence). The CDR3 extends over 12 amino acids. The chain's CDR3 is CSAAGTQVEQFF. DNA for the CDR3: TGCAGTGCGGCAGGGACTCAGGTTGAGCAGTTCTTC.

The chain is built from TRBV5-6 and TRBJ1-4, with 7 bases lining up with TRBD1. The CDR3 has 14 residues. Germline V lookup: CDR1 SGHDT, CDR2 YYEEEE. V was pared by 5 bases and J by 6 bases, with 7 bases of the junction left unmatched. The CDR3 loop reads CASSKGGLYEKLFF. CDR3 coding DNA: TGTGCCAGCAGTAAAGGGGGCTTATATGAAAAACTGTTTTTT.

The V call is TRBV20-1, the J call TRBJ2-2; maybe TRBD2 (6 bases). V lost 0 bases to trimming and J lost 7 bases, with 18 bases between them. Germline loops: CDR1 DFQATT, CDR2 SNEGSKA (reference sequence). The CDR3 consists of 16 residues. The CDR3 here is CSARDMDGPAGGELFF. Here the CDR3 DNA reads TGCAGTGCTAGAGATATGGATGGGCCAGCGGGCGGGGAGCTGTTTTTT.

The chain recombines TRBV28 with TRBJ2-5; perhaps TRBD2 as D (6 bases). The CDR3 runs 14 residues. Trimming took 6 bases from V and 11 from J, leaving 22 bases between them. Germline loops: CDR1 MDHEN, CDR2 SYDVKM. The DNA of the CDR3 is TGTGCCAGCAGCACCCGGAGGGTGGGCAATGAGCAGTACTTC. Translated, it gives CASSTRRVGNEQYF.

This chain links TRBV28 with TRBJ2-1; D not resolved. CDR3 length equals 14 residues. With 3 bases removed from V and 8 bases from J, the gap between germline ends came to 14 bases. Germline lookup yields CDR1 MDHEN and CDR2 SYDVKM. The CDR3 loop is CASSFLTGWDEQFF. CDR3 coding DNA: TGTGCCAGCAGTTTCTTGACGGGTTGGGATGAGCAGTTCTTC. Filled out from reference TRBV28 and TRBJ2-1, the complete variable domain reads DVKVTQSSRYLVKRTGEKVFLECVQDMDHENMFWYRQDPGLGLRLIYFSYDVKMKEKGDIPEGYSVSREKKERFSLILESASTNQTSMYLCASSFLTGWDEQFFGPGTRLTVL.

The chain carries TRBV5-4 and TRBJ1-4, with a possible D match to TRBD1 (5 bases). Trimming took off 2 bases at V and 6 bases at J, with 17 bases between the two ends. The germline CDR1 and CDR2 sequences are SGHNT and YYREEE (reference sequence). This CDR3 is built from 16 residues. For the CDR3, the DNA is TGTGCCAGCAGCTTTAACCGGGCCCTGGGGGATGAAAAACTGTTTTTT. As protein: CASSFNRALGDEKLFF.

This clonotype was detected a few times. This chain links TRBV6-5 with TRBJ2-7; D is undetermined. Trimming pared 2 bases from V and 6 bases from J, leaving 11 bases between. The CDR3 runs to 13 residues. The V gene's germline CDR1 is MNHEY and CDR2 SVGAGI. CDR3 DNA: TGTGCCAGCAGTTACAGCCCGGGCGGCGAGCAGTACTTC. Protein sequence: CASSYSPGGEQYF.

This clonotype has just a few counts. The rearrangement uses TRBV12-3 or TRBV12-4 and TRBJ1-6; tentative D call: TRBD1 (5 bases). Trimming removed 6 bases from V and 7 bases from J, with 13 bases in between. The CDR3 length is 14 residues. CDR3 nucleotide sequence: TGTGCCAGCAGACTCTCGACAGCGAATTCACCCCTCCACTTT. This encodes CASRLSTANSPLHF.

The chain is built from TRBV6-2 or TRBV6-3 and TRBJ2-1; TRBD2 agrees at 10 bases. V was pared by 6 bases and J by 7 bases, with 12 bases of the junction left unmatched. The CDR3 is made up of 16 amino acids. The V gene's germline CDR1 is MNHEY and CDR2 SVGEGT. CDR3 DNA sequence: TGTGCCAGCAGAATCGCGGGACTAGCGTTTTTGAATGAGCAGTTCTTC. Translation: CASRIAGLAFLNEQFF.

This clonotype was counted only a few times. The gene calls are TRBV6-1 and TRBJ1-5; D remains ambiguous. CDR1 is MNHNS and CDR2 is SASEGT in the germline V gene. This CDR3 is built from 15 residues. V was shortened by 4 bases and J by 0 bases, with 10 bases between the two germline ends. CDR3 sequence (DNA): TGTGCCAGCAGTGCGCTGCCCTATAGCAATCAGCCCCAGCATTTT. Amino acids: CASSALPYSNQPQHF.

Concerning this clonotype: It is likely a read error, because the conserved phenylalanine at the end of the CDR3 is missing. The chain links TRBV5-1 to TRBJ1-1, with 7 nucleotides matching TRBD1. The CDR3 is made up of 14 amino acids. CDR1 is SGHRS, CDR2 YFSETQ, per germline. The junction had 3 bases not matched to a gene; V was cut back by 4 bases and J by 0 bases. CDR3 sequence reads: CASSPGQMNTEAFI. Written as DNA, the CDR3 is TGCGCCAGCAGCCCGGGACAGATGAACACTGAAGCTTTCATT.

The rearrangement links TRBV5-1 to TRBJ1-2; no reliable D call. Trimming left V 0 bases short and J 2 bases short, with 8 bases between. The CDR3 loop spans 14 amino acids. Per the germline V gene, CDR1 is SGHRS and CDR2 is YFSETQ. CDR3 protein: CASSLEGANYGYTF. The CDR3 nucleotides are TGCGCCAGCAGCTTGGAAGGAGCCAACTATGGCTACACCTTC.

The chain joins TRBV29-1 to TRBJ2-3; 10 bases match TRBD2. CDR1 is SQVTM and CDR2 is ANQGSEA in the germline V gene. The CDR3 length is 13 residues. V trimming: 6 bases; J trimming: 5 bases; junction bases outside the gene matches: 5. The CDR3: CSVGVAGGDTQYF. The CDR3 nucleotides are TGCAGCGTGGGCGTAGCGGGAGGAGATACGCAGTATTTT.

This clonotype was counted many times. The CDR3, as DNA: TGCAGCGTTGGGCGGGGAGGGTACAATGAGCAGTTCTTC. Its translation: CSVGRGGYNEQFF. J is TRBJ2-1 and V is TRBV29-1, with TRBD2 matching 7 bases. Looked up from germline, CDR1 is SQVTM and CDR2 is ANQGSEA. The junction had 4 bases not matched to a gene; V was cut back by 4 bases and J by 4 bases. The CDR3 covers 13 residues.

In this sample, this clonotype turned up a few times. This chain joins TRBV29-1 and TRBJ1-2; D uncertain. The CDR3 is 12 amino acids. Germline CDR1 SQVTM, CDR2 ANQGSEA. V gave up 4 bases and J gave up 3 bases, with 9 bases separating them. CDR3 DNA: TGCAGCGTTGGTCACAGTGACTATGGCTACACCTTC. Protein product: CSVGHSDYGYTF.